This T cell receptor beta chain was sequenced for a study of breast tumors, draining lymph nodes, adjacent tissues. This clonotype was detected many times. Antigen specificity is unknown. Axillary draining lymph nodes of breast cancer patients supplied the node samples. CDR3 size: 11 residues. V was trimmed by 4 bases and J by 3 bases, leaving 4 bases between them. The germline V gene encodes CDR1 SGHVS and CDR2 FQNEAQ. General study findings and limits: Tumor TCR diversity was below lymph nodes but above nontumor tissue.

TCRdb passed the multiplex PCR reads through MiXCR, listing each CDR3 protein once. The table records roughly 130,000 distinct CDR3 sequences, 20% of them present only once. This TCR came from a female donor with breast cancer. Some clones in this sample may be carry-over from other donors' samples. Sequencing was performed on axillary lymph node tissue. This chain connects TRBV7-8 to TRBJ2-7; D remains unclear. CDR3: CASSSHYEQYF. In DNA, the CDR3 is TGTGCCAGCAGCTCCCACTACGAGCAGTACTTC.